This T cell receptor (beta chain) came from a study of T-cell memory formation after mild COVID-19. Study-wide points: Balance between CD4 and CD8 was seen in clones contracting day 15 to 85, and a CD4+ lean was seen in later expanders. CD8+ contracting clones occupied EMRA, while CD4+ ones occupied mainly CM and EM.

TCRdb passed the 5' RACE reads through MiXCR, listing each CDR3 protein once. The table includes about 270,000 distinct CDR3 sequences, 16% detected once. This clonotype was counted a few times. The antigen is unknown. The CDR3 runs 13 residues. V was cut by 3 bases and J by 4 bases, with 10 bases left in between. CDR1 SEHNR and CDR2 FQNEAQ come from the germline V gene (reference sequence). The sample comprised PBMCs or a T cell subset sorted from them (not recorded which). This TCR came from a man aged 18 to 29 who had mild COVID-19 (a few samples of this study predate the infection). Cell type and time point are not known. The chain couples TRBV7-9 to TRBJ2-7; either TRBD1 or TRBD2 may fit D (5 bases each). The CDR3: CASSLGGTYEQYF. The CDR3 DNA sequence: TGTGCCAGCAGCTTGGGTGGGACGTACGAGCAGTACTTC.